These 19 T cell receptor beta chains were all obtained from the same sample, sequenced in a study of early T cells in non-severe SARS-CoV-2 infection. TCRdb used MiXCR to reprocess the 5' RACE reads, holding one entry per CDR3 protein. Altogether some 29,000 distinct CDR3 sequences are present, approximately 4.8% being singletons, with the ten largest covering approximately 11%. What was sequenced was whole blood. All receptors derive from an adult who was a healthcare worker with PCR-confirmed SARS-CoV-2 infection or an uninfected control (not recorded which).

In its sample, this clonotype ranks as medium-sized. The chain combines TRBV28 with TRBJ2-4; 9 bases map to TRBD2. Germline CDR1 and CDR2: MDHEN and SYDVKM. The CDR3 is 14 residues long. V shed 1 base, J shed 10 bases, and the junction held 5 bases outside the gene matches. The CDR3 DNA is TGTGCCAGCAGTTTATTTGGCGGGGGGGAGATTCAGTACTTC. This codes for CASSLFGGGEIQYF.

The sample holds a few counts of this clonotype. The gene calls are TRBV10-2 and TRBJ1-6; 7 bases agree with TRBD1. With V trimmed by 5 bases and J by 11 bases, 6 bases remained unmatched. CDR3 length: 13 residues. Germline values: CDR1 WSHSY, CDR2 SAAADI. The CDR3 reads CASSHDRDAPLHF. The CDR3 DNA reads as TGCGCCAGCAGTCATGACAGGGACGCACCCCTCCACTTT.

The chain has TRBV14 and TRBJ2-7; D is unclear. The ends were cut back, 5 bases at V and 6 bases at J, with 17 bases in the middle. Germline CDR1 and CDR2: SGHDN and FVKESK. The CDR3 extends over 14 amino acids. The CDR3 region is CASSTQMSGAEQYF. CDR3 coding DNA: TGTGCCAGCAGCACTCAGATGTCAGGCGCCGAGCAGTACTTC.

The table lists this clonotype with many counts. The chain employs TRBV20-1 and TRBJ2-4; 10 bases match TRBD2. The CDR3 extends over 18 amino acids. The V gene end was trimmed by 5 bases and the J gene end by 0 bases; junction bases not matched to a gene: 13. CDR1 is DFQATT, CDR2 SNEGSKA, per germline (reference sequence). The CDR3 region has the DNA TGCAGTGCTTGGGATGGACTAGCGGAGAGTTTAGCCAAAAACATTCAGTACTTC. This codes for CSAWDGLAESLAKNIQYF.

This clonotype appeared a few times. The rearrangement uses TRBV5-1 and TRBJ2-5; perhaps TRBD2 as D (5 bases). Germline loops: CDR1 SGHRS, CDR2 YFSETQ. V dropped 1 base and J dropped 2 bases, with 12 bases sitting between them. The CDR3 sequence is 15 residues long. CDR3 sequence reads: CASSLHGESQETQYF. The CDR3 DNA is TGCGCCAGCAGCTTGCATGGGGAGTCACAAGAGACCCAGTACTTC. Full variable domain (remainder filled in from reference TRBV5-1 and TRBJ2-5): KAGVTQTPRYLIKTRGQQVTLSCSPISGHRSVSWYQQTPGQGLQFLFEYFSETQRNKGNFPGRFSGRQFSNSRSEMNVSTLELGDSALYLCASSLHGESQETQYFGPGTRLLVL.

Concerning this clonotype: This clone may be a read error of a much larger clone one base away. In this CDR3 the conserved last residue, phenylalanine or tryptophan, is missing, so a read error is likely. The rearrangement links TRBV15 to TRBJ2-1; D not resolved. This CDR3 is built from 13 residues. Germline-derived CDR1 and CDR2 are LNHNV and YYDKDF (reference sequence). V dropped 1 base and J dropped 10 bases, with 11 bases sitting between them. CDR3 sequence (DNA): TGTGCCACCAGCAGAGCCAATCAGCGCGAGCAGTTCTCC. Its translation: CATSRANQREQFS.

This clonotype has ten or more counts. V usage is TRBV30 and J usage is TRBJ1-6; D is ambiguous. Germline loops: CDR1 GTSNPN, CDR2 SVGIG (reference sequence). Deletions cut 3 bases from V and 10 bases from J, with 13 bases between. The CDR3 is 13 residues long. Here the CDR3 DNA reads TGTGCCTGGAGGAGGACGAGTGGGTCACCCCTCCACTTT. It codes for CAWRRTSGSPLHF.

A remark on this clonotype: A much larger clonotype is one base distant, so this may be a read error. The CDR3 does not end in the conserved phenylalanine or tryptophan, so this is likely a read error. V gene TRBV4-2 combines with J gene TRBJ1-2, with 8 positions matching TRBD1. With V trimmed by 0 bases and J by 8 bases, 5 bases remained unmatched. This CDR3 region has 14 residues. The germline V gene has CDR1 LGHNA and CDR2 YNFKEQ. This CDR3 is CASSQDGQGRGYTS. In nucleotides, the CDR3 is TGTGCCAGCAGCCAAGACGGACAGGGTCGGGGCTACACCTCC.

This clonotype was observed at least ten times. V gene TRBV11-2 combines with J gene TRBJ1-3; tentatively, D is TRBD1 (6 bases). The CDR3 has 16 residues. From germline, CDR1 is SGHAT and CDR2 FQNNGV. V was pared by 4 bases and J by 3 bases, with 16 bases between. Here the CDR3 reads CASSYRRQAGGNTIYF. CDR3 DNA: TGTGCCAGCAGCTATCGCCGACAGGCTGGTGGAAACACCATATATTTT.

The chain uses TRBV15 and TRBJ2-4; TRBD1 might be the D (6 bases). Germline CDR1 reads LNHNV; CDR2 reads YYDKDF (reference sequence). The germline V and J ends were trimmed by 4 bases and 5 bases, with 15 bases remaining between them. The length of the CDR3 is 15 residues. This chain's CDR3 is CATSNYRDTENIQYF. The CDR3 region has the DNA TGTGCCACCAGCAACTACCGGGACACTGAAAACATTCAGTACTTC. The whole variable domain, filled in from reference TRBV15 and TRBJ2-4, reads DAMVIQNPRYQVTQFGKPVTLSCSQTLNHNVMYWYQQKSSQAPKLLFHYYDKDFNNEADTPDNFQSRRPNTSFCFLDIRSPGLGDTAMYLCATSNYRDTENIQYFGAGTRLSVL.

CDR3 in amino acids: CSGTKGQGAHNEQFF. In DNA, the CDR3 is TGCAGCGGAACTAAGGGACAGGGGGCCCACAATGAGCAGTTCTTC. The J gene is TRBJ2-1, the V gene TRBV29-1; 12 nucleotides line up with TRBD1. Germline V CDR1 and CDR2: SQVTM, ANQGSEA. Losses at the gene ends were 7 bases for V and 5 bases for J; bases not matched to a gene: 9. The CDR3 runs to 15 residues.

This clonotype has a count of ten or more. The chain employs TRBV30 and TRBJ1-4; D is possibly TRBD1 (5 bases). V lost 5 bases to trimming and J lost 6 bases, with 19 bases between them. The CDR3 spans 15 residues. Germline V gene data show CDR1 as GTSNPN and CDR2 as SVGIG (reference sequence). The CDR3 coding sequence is TGTGCCTGGTCCCAACCGGGGGGGACCTATGAAAAACTGTTTTTT. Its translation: CAWSQPGGTYEKLFF.

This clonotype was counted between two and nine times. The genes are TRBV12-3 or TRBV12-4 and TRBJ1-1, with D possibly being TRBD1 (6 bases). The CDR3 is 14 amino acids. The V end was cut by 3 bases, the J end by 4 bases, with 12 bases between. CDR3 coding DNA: TGTGCCAGCAGTTTCGGGGGGCGCGGCACTGAAGCTTTCTTT. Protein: CASSFGGRGTEAFF.

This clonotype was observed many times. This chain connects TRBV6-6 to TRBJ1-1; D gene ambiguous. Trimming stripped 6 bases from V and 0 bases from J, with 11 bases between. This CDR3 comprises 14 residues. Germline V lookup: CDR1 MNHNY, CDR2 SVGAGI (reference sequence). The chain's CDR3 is CASRADGLNTEAFF. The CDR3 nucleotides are TGTGCCAGCAGAGCAGACGGGTTGAACACTGAAGCTTTCTTT.

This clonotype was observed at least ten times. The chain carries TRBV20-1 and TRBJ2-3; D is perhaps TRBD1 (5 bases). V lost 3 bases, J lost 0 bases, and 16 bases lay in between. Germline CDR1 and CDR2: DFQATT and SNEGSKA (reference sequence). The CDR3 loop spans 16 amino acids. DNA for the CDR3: TGCAGTGCTAGTGGGGCGACGACCACTAGCACAGATACGCAGTATTTT. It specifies CSASGATTTSTDTQYF.

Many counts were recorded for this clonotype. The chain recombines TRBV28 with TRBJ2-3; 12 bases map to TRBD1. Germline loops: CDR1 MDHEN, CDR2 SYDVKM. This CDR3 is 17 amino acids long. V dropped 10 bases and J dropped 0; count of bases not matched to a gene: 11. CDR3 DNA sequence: TGTGCCACTCGGGGACAGGGGGCGCGATCTAGCACAGATACGCAGTATTTT. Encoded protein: CATRGQGARSSTDTQYF.

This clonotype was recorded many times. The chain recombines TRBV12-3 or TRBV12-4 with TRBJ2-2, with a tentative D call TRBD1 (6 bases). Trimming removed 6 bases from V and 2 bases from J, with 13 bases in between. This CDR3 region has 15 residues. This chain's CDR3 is CASRLGTTNTGELFF. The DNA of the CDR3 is TGTGCCAGCAGACTCGGGACAACCAACACCGGGGAGCTGTTTTTT.

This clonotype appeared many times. CDR3: CASSFVRFNEQFF. The CDR3 coding sequence is TGTGCCAGCAGCTTTGTCAGGTTCAATGAGCAGTTCTTC. V usage is TRBV11-2 and J usage is TRBJ2-1; D is unclear. V lost 3 bases and J lost 6, with 9 bases in between. The CDR3 has 13 amino acids. Germline lookup yields CDR1 SGHAT and CDR2 FQNNGV.

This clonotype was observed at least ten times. Here the CDR3 reads CASSLGQGLDDTF. The CDR3 coding sequence is TGTGCCAGCAGTTTAGGTCAGGGGTTGGACGACACCTTC. The chain employs TRBV28 and TRBJ1-2; weak D call: TRBD1 (6 bases). V was trimmed by 2 bases and J by 12 bases, leaving 16 bases between them. Germline V gives CDR1 MDHEN, CDR2 SYDVKM. The CDR3 is 13 amino acids.